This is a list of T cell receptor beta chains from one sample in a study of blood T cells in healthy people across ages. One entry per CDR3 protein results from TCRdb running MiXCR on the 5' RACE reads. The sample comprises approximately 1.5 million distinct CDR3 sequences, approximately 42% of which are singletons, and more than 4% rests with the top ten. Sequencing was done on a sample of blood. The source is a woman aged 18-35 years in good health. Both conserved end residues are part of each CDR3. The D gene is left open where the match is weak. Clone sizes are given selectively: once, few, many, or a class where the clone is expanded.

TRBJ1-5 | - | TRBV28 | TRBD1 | TGTGCCAGCAGCCAGACAGGGGGCATCAATCAGCCCCAGCATTTT | CASSQTGGINQPQHF
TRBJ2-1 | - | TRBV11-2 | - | TGTGCCAGCAGCGGGGGGGCACGGACCTACAATGAGCAGTTCTTC | CASSGGARTYNEQFF
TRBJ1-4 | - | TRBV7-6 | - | TGTGCCGGCAGCTTAGTAGGGGACGAAAAACTGTTTTTT | CAGSLVGDEKLFF
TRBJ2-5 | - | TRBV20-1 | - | TGCAGTGCACCTGACCCAATCAGGACCCAGTACTTC | CSAPDPIRTQYF
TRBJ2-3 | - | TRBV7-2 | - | TGTGCCAGCAGCTTAGTCCCTTCTAGACCCCTCACAGATACGCAGTATTTT | CASSLVPSRPLTDTQYF
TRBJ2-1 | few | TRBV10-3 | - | TGTGCCATCAGTGAGTCAGTTAGCTACAATGAGCAGTTCTTC | CAISESVSYNEQFF
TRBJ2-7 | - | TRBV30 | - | TGTGCCTGGAGGACAGTCTACGAGCAGTACTTC | CAWRTVYEQYF
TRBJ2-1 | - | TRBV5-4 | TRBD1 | TGTGCCAGCAGCGGGACAGAGACTATCTACAATGAGCAGTTCTTC | CASSGTETIYNEQFF
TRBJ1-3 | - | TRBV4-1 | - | TGCGCCAGCAGCCAATATTTCCTCCAGGGTGGACCCGAAGGAACCATATATTTT | CASSQYFLQGGPEGTIYF
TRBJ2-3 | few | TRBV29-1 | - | TGCAGCGTTGACGACGCGGGAACCCCGTCGGGTTGGGCGCAGTATTTT | CSVDDAGTPSGWAQYF
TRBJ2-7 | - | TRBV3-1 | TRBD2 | TGTGCCAGCAGCCAGTATAGCGGGAAATCCTACAATGAGCAGTACTTC | CASSQYSGKSYNEQYF
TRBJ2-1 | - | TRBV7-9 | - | TGTGCCAGCGAAGACAGGAGCTACGAGCAGTTCTTC | CASEDRSYEQFF
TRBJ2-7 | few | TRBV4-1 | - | TGCGCCAGCAGCATTCGTCCAGGGGCCCCGAACGAGCAGTACTTC | CASSIRPGAPNEQYF
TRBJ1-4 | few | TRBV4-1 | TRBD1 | TGCGCCAGCAGCAGAATTCCAGGGGGCCGGAGTGAAAAACTGTTTTTT | CASSRIPGGRSEKLFF
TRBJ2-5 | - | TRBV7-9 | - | TGTGCCAGCAGCTTAGCCCAGGGGGGGCCGAAGGATAGCCAGTACTTC | CASSLAQGGPKDSQYF
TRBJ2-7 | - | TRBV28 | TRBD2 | TGTGCCAGCAGTTTAGATGGGACTAGCGTTCACGAGCAGTACTTC | CASSLDGTSVHEQYF
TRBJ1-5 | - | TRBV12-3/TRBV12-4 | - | TGTGCCAGCAGTTTAAGGCAGTCCAATCAGCCCCAGCATTTT | CASSLRQSNQPQHF
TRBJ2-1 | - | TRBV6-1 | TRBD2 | TGTGCCAGCAGTGAACGGGGGGGACTAGCGGGAGGGCACAATGAGCAGTTCTTC | CASSERGGLAGGHNEQFF